Listed below are T cell receptor beta chains from one sample, sequenced in a study of T cell changes during pregnancy in multiple sclerosis. Here immunoSEQ multiplex PCR was the method, and the copy in TCRdb shows in-frame clones only, minus some. This table holds just under 85,000 clones, roughly nine tenths found once. The input for sequencing was peripheral blood, taken in the first trimester of pregnancy. The receptors originated from a female donor with multiple sclerosis, enrolled in a pregnancy study. Both conserved end residues are part of each CDR3.

CDR3,J,V
CASSLTLDRGSNQPQHF,TRBJ1-5,TRBV11-2
CASSVTPGQGNNEQFF,TRBJ2-1,TRBV9
CASSSLPGLAEWFF,TRBJ2-1,TRBV5-1
CASSPDKTISNSPLHF,TRBJ1-6,TRBV23-1
CASSLGAQYNEQFF,TRBJ2-1,TRBV7-7
CASSHWLAGKLREQYF,TRBJ2-7,TRBV13
CASSITGTSTDTQYF,TRBJ2-3,TRBV7-2
CASSEGGGTDTQYF,TRBJ2-3,TRBV6-4
CASSDPGMETQYF,TRBJ2-5,TRBV25-1
CASSFERLQETQYF,TRBJ2-5,TRBV6-5
CASRAGGGNTIYF,TRBJ1-3,TRBV19
CASSLTGLSTDTQYF,TRBJ2-3,TRBV5-6
CASSPRGDTEAFF,TRBJ1-1,TRBV18
CASSPRQGARTEAFF,TRBJ1-1,TRBV27
CASSLGGRRSPLHF,TRBJ1-6,TRBV13
CASSVRESQPQHF,TRBJ1-5,TRBV6-5
CASSLRLAGGEQFF,TRBJ2-1,TRBV4-3
CASSEPTTGSDGYTF,TRBJ1-2,TRBV6-1
CASSLGVGGGGYTF,TRBJ1-2,TRBV7-8
CASSVDSGRGYEQYF,TRBJ2-7,TRBV6-1
CSVMIGGRRSYEQYF,TRBJ2-7,TRBV29-1
CASSEAAGSYEQYF,TRBJ2-7,TRBV6-1
CATSRKKSTGGSTDTQYF,TRBJ2-3,TRBV15
CSVWGSVGTSGSSYEQYF,TRBJ2-7,TRBV29-1